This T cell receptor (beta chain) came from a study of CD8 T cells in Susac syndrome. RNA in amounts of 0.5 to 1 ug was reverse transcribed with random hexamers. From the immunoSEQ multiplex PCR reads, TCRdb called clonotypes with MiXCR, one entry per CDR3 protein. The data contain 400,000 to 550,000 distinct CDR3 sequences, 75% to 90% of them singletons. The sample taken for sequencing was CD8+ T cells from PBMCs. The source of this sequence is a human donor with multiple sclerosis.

This CDR3 reads CASSPRDGGTDTQYF. The DNA for the CDR3 is TGTGCCAGCAGCCCCCGGGACGGGGGCACAGATACGCAGTATTTT. The genes are TRBV3-1 and TRBJ2-3; D may match TRBD1 or TRBD2 (5 bases each). This CDR3 has 15 residues. Looked up from germline, CDR1 is LGHDT and CDR2 is YNNKEL (reference sequence). V was clipped by 4 bases and J by 1 base, with 12 bases between them.